Listed below are T cell receptor beta chains from one sample, sequenced in a study of T cell responses to AZD1222 COVID-19 vaccine. Measured with immunoSEQ multiplex PCR; TCRdb has only the in-frame clones, and not every one. The sample includes roughly 190,000 clones, approximately 90% of them seen just once. Sequences were derived from peripheral blood, sampled 28 days after the second dose of the MenACWY control vaccine. The receptors come from an adult who received the MenACWY meningococcal vaccine as a control. The CDR3 runs from the conserved cysteine through the conserved F or W. D genes are given only for firm matches.

d_call | j_call | v_call | cdr3_nt | cdr3_aa
- | TRBJ2-3 | TRBV7-3 | TGTGCCAGCAGCTCAGGACGAAGGACAGATACGCAGTATTTT | CASSSGRRTDTQYF
- | TRBJ1-1 | TRBV18 | TGTGCCAGCTCACCACCCGACCTTCGAACTGAAGCTTTCTTT | CASSPPDLRTEAFF
TRBD2 | TRBJ2-5 | TRBV19 | TGTGCCAGTAGTATACAGGGACTAGCGGGAGTGGAGACCCAGTACTTC | CASSIQGLAGVETQYF
- | TRBJ2-1 | TRBV30 | TGTGCCTGGAGTCCTGCCCTCATCAGCGGTCCTACAATGAAGCAGTTCTTC | CAWSPALISGPTMKQFF
- | TRBJ1-5 | TRBV28 | TGTGCCAGCATCCAGGCGGGGCCTAGCAATCAGCCCCAGCATTTT | CASIQAGPSNQPQHF
- | TRBJ1-3 | TRBV5-1 | TGCGCCAGCAGCGTCTCCGACAGAGGCTCTGGAAACACCATATATTTT | CASSVSDRGSGNTIYF
TRBD2 | TRBJ2-1 | TRBV5-1 | TGCGCCAGCAGGCGTCCACTAGCGGACCCGAACAATGAGCAGTTCTTC | CASRRPLADPNNEQFF
- | TRBJ1-1 | TRBV13 | TGTGCCAGCACCCTGGCAGAGATGAACACTGAAGCTTTCTTT | CASTLAEMNTEAFF
TRBD2 | TRBJ2-1 | TRBV7-8 | TGTGCCAGCAGCTTATTAGCGGGACGTATGGACAATGAGCAGTTCTTC | CASSLLAGRMDNEQFF
TRBD2 | TRBJ2-5 | TRBV3-1/TRBV3-2 | TGTGCCAGCAGCCCCCTGGGTAGTGGCGGGAGGGCCGGTGAGACCCAGTACTTC | CASSPLGSGGRAGETQYF
- | TRBJ1-5 | TRBV2 | TGTGCCACCAAATCAGGGCATGATAGTTCCAATCAGCCCCAGCATTTT | CATKSGHDSSNQPQHF
- | TRBJ2-1 | TRBV7-2 | TGTGCCAGCAGCTTAGGGGTTCCATCGGAGCAGTTCTTC | CASSLGVPSEQFF
- | TRBJ1-4 | TRBV11-2 | TGTGCCAGCAGCTCAAGGGGGGGAACTAATGAAAAACTGTTTTTT | CASSSRGGTNEKLFF